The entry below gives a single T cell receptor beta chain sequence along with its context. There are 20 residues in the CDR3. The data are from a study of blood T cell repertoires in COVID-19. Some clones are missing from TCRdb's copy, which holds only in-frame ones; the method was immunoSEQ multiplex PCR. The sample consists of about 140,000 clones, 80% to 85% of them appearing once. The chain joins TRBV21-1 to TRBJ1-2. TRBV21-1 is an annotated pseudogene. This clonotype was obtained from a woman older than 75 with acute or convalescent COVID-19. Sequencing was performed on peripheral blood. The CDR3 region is CASSKELEAQPRPANYGYTF. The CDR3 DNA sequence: TGTGCCAGCAGCAAAGAATTGGAGGCTCAACCAAGACCAGCTAACTATGGCTACACCTTC.